Listed below are T cell receptor beta chains from one sample, sequenced in a study of CD8 T cells in ankylosing spondylitis. TCRdb independently ran MiXCR on the 5' RACE reads; one entry per CDR3 protein. The data contain 250,000 to 350,000 distinct CDR3 sequences, 8% of them singletons. Sequenced sample: blood, either unsorted or a sorted T cell fraction (not recorded which). The receptors originated from a male donor with ankylosing spondylitis. Each CDR3 is given with its conserved first and last residue. A D gene is named only where the DNA matches it firmly. Size is omitted from some rows. Given values are once, few, many or a class for expanded clones.

v_call,d_call,clone_size,j_call,cdr3_nt,cdr3_aa
TRBV12-3/TRBV12-4,-,few,TRBJ1-4,TGTGCCAGCAGTTTAGTTTCCGGGATAAATGAAAAACTGTTTTTT,CASSLVSGINEKLFF
TRBV6-1,-,-,TRBJ1-2,TGTGCCAGCAGAGAAGGGGTCGGCTACACCTTC,CASREGVGYTF
TRBV7-2,TRBD2,few,TRBJ2-7,TGTGCCAGCAGTTTTAGGACTAGTCCCCCGTACGAGCAGTACTTC,CASSFRTSPPYEQYF
TRBV7-9,TRBD2,few,TRBJ2-1,TGTGCCAGCACCCCCGGGCTAGCGGGAAACAATGAGCAGTTCTTC,CASTPGLAGNNEQFF
TRBV29-1,-,few,TRBJ2-1,TGCAGCCTAGGAGTAGGCGATGAGCAGTTCTTC,CSLGVGDEQFF
TRBV28,TRBD1,-,TRBJ1-2,TGTGCCAGCAGTGAGACAGGGGCCCCCTATGGCTACACCTTC,CASSETGAPYGYTF
TRBV20-1,TRBD2,many,TRBJ2-1,TGCAGTGCTCTAAATAGCGGGGCTTACAATGAGCAGTTCTTC,CSALNSGAYNEQFF
TRBV7-9,-,-,TRBJ1-2,TGTGCCAGCAGCCAAGGTGGCGGTTACTATGGCTACACCTTC,CASSQGGGYYGYTF
TRBV12-3/TRBV12-4,-,few,TRBJ1-2,TGTGCCAGCAGTTTAGGGGCCGGGACGAGTAACTATGGCTACACCTTC,CASSLGAGTSNYGYTF
TRBV4-2,TRBD2,-,TRBJ2-1,TGTGCCAGCAGCCAATCTTCACTAGCGGGAGAGGGCAATGAGCAGTTCTTC,CASSQSSLAGEGNEQFF
TRBV28,-,-,TRBJ2-7,TGTGTCAGCAGTTTGCCTTTAGCTCTCCGAGGGCAGTACTTC,CVSSLPLALRGQYF
TRBV12-3/TRBV12-4,TRBD1,many,TRBJ1-4,TGTGCCAGCAGTCCCGGGACAGGGGTCGGAAAACTGTTTTTT,CASSPGTGVGKLFF
TRBV6-5,TRBD2,few,TRBJ2-7,TGTGCCAGCAGTTATAGCGCGGCGGGAGCCTACTACGAGCAGTACTTC,CASSYSAAGAYYEQYF
TRBV12-3/TRBV12-4,-,many,TRBJ1-5,TGTGCCAGCAGTCGAGCGGAGAATCAGCCCCAGCATTTT,CASSRAENQPQHF
TRBV28,-,-,TRBJ2-1,TGTGCCAGCAGGCGCGGGGCCCGAGTACATGAGCAGTTCTTC,CASRRGARVHEQFF
TRBV29-1,-,-,TRBJ2-1,TGCAGCGTTGGACAGAACTCCTACAATGAGCAGTTCTTC,CSVGQNSYNEQFF
TRBV10-3,-,many,TRBJ2-1,TGTGCCATCAGAAGGGCCAATGAGCAGTTCTTC,CAIRRANEQFF
TRBV7-3,TRBD1,-,TRBJ2-6,TGTGCCAGCAGCGTCCGGGACAGCCACCGTGGGGCCAACGTCCTGACTTTC,CASSVRDSHRGANVLTF
TRBV20-1,TRBD2,many,TRBJ2-5,TGCAGTGCTAGGCCTGCGCGGGGGGAGACCCAGTACTTC,CSARPARGETQYF
TRBV6-2/TRBV6-3,TRBD1,-,TRBJ2-1,TGTGCCAGCAGCTCGGGACAGGGGGCCACTTACAATGAGCAGTTCTTC,CASSSGQGATYNEQFF
TRBV14,TRBD1,few,TRBJ2-7,TGTGCCAGCAGTCAAGGCTGGATCACAGGGGGCGCAGGGAACGAGCAGTACTTC,CASSQGWITGGAGNEQYF
TRBV5-1,TRBD2,-,TRBJ2-1,TGCGCCAGCAGCACGGGGACTAGCGGGAACTACAATGAGCAGTTCTTC,CASSTGTSGNYNEQFF
TRBV27,TRBD1,-,TRBJ2-2,TGTGCCAGCAGTTTAGGTTGGACAGGGGGCAGCGACCCCGGGGAGCTGTTTTTT,CASSLGWTGGSDPGELFF
TRBV21-1,-,many,TRBJ1-1,TGTGCCAGCAGCAAAGAAGCGGCAGGGGGCTGTTCGAACACTGAAGCTTTCTTT,CASSKEAAGGCSNTEAFF
TRBV5-6,-,-,TRBJ2-1,TGTGCCAGCAGCTTGGGGGCAGGGTCGCTTTACAATGAGCAGTTCTTC,CASSLGAGSLYNEQFF
TRBV5-1,TRBD2,many,TRBJ2-3,TGTGCCAGCAGCTTAGGTCTAGCGGGAGTAGATACGCAGTATTTT,CASSLGLAGVDTQYF
TRBV28,-,few,TRBJ1-1,TGTGCCAGCACCCGACATCTCGGGAACACTGAAGCTTTCTTT,CASTRHLGNTEAFF
TRBV6-5,-,few,TRBJ2-5,TGTGCCAGCAGTTACTCGAGGGGAGAGACCCAGTACTTC,CASSYSRGETQYF
TRBV5-1,-,few,TRBJ2-2,TGCGCCAGCAGCTTGGTCCTAGCGAGAAACACCGGGGAGCTGTTTTTT,CASSLVLARNTGELFF
TRBV11-1,TRBD2,-,TRBJ2-1,TGTGCCGGCGGGAGGTCAGGGAATGAGCAGTTCTTC,CAGGRSGNEQFF
TRBV5-5,-,few,TRBJ2-7,TGTGCCAGCAGCTTGCAATCAGTGACCTACGAGCAGTACTTC,CASSLQSVTYEQYF
TRBV18,TRBD2,few,TRBJ2-1,TGTGCCAGCTCACCGGAAACTAGCGGGAGAGGAAATGAGCAGTTCTTC,CASSPETSGRGNEQFF
TRBV5-1,-,-,TRBJ1-1,TGCGCCAGCAGCGGCGGACCGACCAACACTGAAGCTTTCTTT,CASSGGPTNTEAFF
TRBV27,-,-,TRBJ2-7,TGTGCCAGCAGTCAACTAAGTAGCTACGAGCAGTACTTC,CASSQLSSYEQYF
TRBV3-1,-,few,TRBJ1-1,TGTGCCAGCAGCAACACGAGGGACACTGAAGCTTTCTTT,CASSNTRDTEAFF
TRBV11-2,-,-,TRBJ2-3,TGTGAGAGTCCGCAGCCTAGCACAGATACGCAGTATTTT,CESPQPSTDTQYF
TRBV24-1,-,few,TRBJ2-7,TGTGCCACCAAACAGGTATACTACGAGCAGTACTTC,CATKQVYYEQYF
TRBV28,-,few,TRBJ2-1,TGTGCCAGCAGCCAAAGAAGCACAGCGAGGAATGAGCAGTTCTTC,CASSQRSTARNEQFF
TRBV7-7,TRBD1,-,TRBJ2-2,TGTGCTAGCAGCTCAAGACAGGGGCCCGGGGAGCTGTTTTTT,CASSSRQGPGELFF
TRBV12-3/TRBV12-4,-,few,TRBJ1-1,TGTGCCAGCTCCTGGTTCGTGGAAGCTTTCTTT,CASSWFVEAFF
TRBV11-2,TRBD1,-,TRBJ2-7,TGTGCCAGCAGCCCTAGTCCCGGGACAGGGTTTGAGCAGTACTTC,CASSPSPGTGFEQYF
TRBV27,-,-,TRBJ2-5,TGTGCCAGCAGTTTATCCCCGTTTCGGCGAGAGACCCAGTACTTC,CASSLSPFRRETQYF
TRBV3-1,TRBD2,-,TRBJ2-1,TGTGCCAGCAGCCAGGTAGCGGGAGGCCGGGAGTTCTTC,CASSQVAGGREFF